Listed below are T cell receptor beta chains from one sample, sequenced in a study of control samples from healthy donors and cancer patients. Sequencing was performed with immunoSEQ multiplex PCR; in TCRdb, only in-frame clones are kept and a portion is missing. Among about 130,000 clones listed, 80% to 95% were seen once. The specimen was PBMCs. The receptors originated from a man aged 80 or over with head and neck cancer. Both conserved end residues are part of each CDR3. Fields, in order: clone size, J gene, D gene, CDR3 length, V gene, CDR3 protein, CDR3 DNA. The D gene is left open where the match is weak. Expanded clones get a size class; other rows say once, few or many, or leave the size out.

. TRBJ2-5 . 14 TRBV6-6 CASSYLAVQETQYF TGTGCCAGCAGTTACCTAGCAGTCCAAGAGACCCAGTACTTC
. TRBJ2-1 TRBD2 16 TRBV5-6 CASSPLALADLEEQFF TGTGCCAGCAGCCCACTTGCCCTAGCGGACTTGGAAGAGCAGTTCTTC
. TRBJ2-7 . 17 TRBV6-2/TRBV6-3 CASSYSPLTGRLYEQYF TGTGCCAGCAGTTACTCGCCCTTGACCGGTCGACTCTACGAGCAGTACTTC
. TRBJ2-4 . 16 TRBV5-1 CASSDTRGLAKNIQYF TGCGCCAGCAGCGATACCAGGGGACTAGCCAAAAACATTCAGTACTTC
. TRBJ1-1 . 11 TRBV11-2 CASSRSKEAFF TGTGCCAGCAGCCGCTCAAAAGAAGCTTTCTTT
. TRBJ2-3 TRBD2 16 TRBV11-2 CASSWGLAGGTDTQYF TGTGCCAGCAGCTGGGGACTAGCGGGGGGGACAGATACGCAGTATTTT
. TRBJ2-7 TRBD1 14 TRBV18 CASSPGRGQVEQYF TGTGCCAGCTCACCGGGCAGGGGGCAGGTCGAGCAGTACTTC
. TRBJ2-3 . 17 TRBV7-2 CASSLTWGGRGTDTQYF TGTGCCAGCAGCTTAACCTGGGGAGGGAGGGGGACAGATACGCAGTATTTT
. TRBJ2-7 . 13 TRBV6-5 CATPLGLPYEQYF TGTGCCACTCCTCTGGGACTGCCCTACGAGCAGTACTTC
. TRBJ1-1 . 12 TRBV27 CASSSLTGLGFF TGTGCCAGCAGTTCGTTGACAGGCCTCGGTTTCTTT
. TRBJ1-1 . 12 TRBV19 CASSREGRQAFF TGTGCCAGTAGTAGGGAAGGACGTCAAGCTTTCTTT
. TRBJ1-5 . 15 TRBV5-1 CASSLDSQGNQPQHF TGCGCCAGCAGCTTGGACTCACAGGGAAATCAGCCCCAGCATTTT
. TRBJ2-2 . 17 TRBV4-1 CASSHNPGLKNTGELFF TGCGCCAGCAGCCACAACCCAGGACTAAAAAACACCGGGGAGCTGTTTTTT
few TRBJ2-1 TRBD2 14 TRBV6-5 CASSYPGGRNEQFF TGTGCCAGCAGTTACCCGGGGGGGAGGAATGAGCAGTTCTTC
. TRBJ1-5 TRBD1 18 TRBV6-1 CASSDVWTGEYSNQPQHF TGTGCCAGCAGTGATGTTTGGACAGGGGAATATAGCAATCAGCCCCAGCATTTT
. TRBJ1-1 . 15 TRBV7-9 CASSLVAAGNTEAFF TGTGCCAGCAGCTTAGTGGCTGCGGGGAACACTGAAGCTTTCTTT
. TRBJ2-1 TRBD1 13 TRBV2 CASMRTGADEQFF TGTGCCAGCATGAGGACAGGGGCGGATGAGCAGTTCTTC
. TRBJ2-1 . 13 TRBV29-1 CSVGTSFYNEQFF TGCAGCGTAGGGACATCCTTCTACAATGAGCAGTTCTTC
. TRBJ1-4 . 15 TRBV6-5 CASSSKIRVHEKLFF TGTGCCAGCAGCTCCAAAATCAGGGTGCATGAAAAACTGTTTTTT
. TRBJ1-3 . 16 TRBV18 CASSPSGTLSGNTIYF TGTGCCAGCTCACCGTCTGGGACTCTCTCTGGAAACACCATATATTTT
. TRBJ2-1 . 14 TRBV9 CASSVFEVIGEQFF TGTGCCAGCAGCGTATTTGAGGTGATCGGTGAGCAGTTCTTC
. TRBJ2-1 . 15 TRBV9 CASSVVSGKVNEQFF TGTGCCAGCAGCGTAGTTAGCGGTAAAGTCAATGAGCAGTTCTTC
. TRBJ2-2 TRBD2 15 TRBV5-8 CASSSSGRPTGELFF TGTGCCAGCAGTTCTAGCGGGAGGCCCACCGGGGAGCTGTTTTTT
. TRBJ2-2 . 13 TRBV7-2 CASSLQWTGELFF TGTGCCAGCAGCCTCCAATGGACCGGGGAGCTGTTTTTT
. TRBJ2-1 . 15 TRBV5-1 CASSRGASSYNEQFF TGCGCCAGCAGCCGTGGGGCTAGCTCCTACAATGAGCAGTTCTTC
. TRBJ1-1 . 13 TRBV5-5 CASSFQSGTSAFF TGTGCCAGCAGCTTCCAGTCCGGGACGTCGGCTTTCTTT
. TRBJ2-7 . 12 TRBV5-1 CASSLEGYEQYF TGCGCCAGCAGCTTGGAGGGATACGAGCAGTACTTC
. TRBJ1-1 . 13 TRBV13 CASSFWESERAFF TGTGCCAGCAGCTTCTGGGAATCTGAAAGAGCTTTCTTT
. TRBJ2-7 TRBD1 15 TRBV30 CAWSHPGQSSYEQYF TGTGCCTGGAGCCACCCGGGACAGAGCTCCTACGAGCAGTACTTC
. TRBJ1-1 . 14 TRBV19 CASSPQTVNTEAFF TGTGCCAGTAGTCCCCAGACAGTGAACACTGAAGCTTTCTTT
. TRBJ2-7 TRBD2 16 TRBV27 CASSLGTSGSGYEQYF TGTGCCAGCAGTCTCGGGACTAGCGGGAGTGGCTACGAGCAGTACTTC
. TRBJ1-2 . 15 TRBV6-5 CASSYRAGANYGYTF TGTGCCAGCAGTTACAGGGCAGGGGCTAACTATGGCTACACCTTC
. TRBJ2-1 . 10 TRBV12-3/TRBV12-4 CASGKVEQFF TGTGCCAGCGGGAAGGTTGAGCAGTTCTTC
. TRBJ2-5 . 16 TRBV25-1 CASSGPRGRPGETQYF TGTGCCAGCAGTGGACCCCGGGGGCGGCCCGGAGAGACCCAGTACTTC
. TRBJ2-3 . 13 TRBV27 CASSLPSTDTQYF TGTGCCAGCAGTTTGCCCAGCACAGATACGCAGTATTTT
. TRBJ1-2 . 11 TRBV20-1 CSALLGRGYTF TGCAGTGCCCTGCTCGGCCGTGGCTACACCTTC
. TRBJ2-2 TRBD2 16 TRBV10-2 CASSEVAGANTGELFF TGCGCCAGCAGTGAGGTGGCGGGGGCGAACACCGGGGAGCTGTTTTTT
once TRBJ1-2 . 14 TRBV19 CASSVSRDNYGYTF TGTGCCAGTAGCGTTAGCCGGGACAACTATGGCTACACCTTC
. TRBJ1-1 . 14 TRBV19 CASSPPGMNTEAFF TGTGCCAGTAGTCCGCCAGGGATGAACACTGAAGCTTTCTTT
. TRBJ2-1 . 15 TRBV11-3 CASSLGGPLTYEQFF TGTGCCAGCAGCTTAGGTGGACCTCTAACGTATGAGCAGTTCTTC
. TRBJ1-4 . 12 TRBV12-5 CASGPGRGKLFF TGTGCTAGTGGTCCCGGAAGGGGGAAACTGTTTTTT
. TRBJ1-2 . 15 TRBV6-6 CASRTPSNGDYGYTF TGTGCCAGCCGGACCCCCTCGAATGGAGACTATGGCTACACCTTC
. TRBJ1-5 . 13 TRBV7-9 CASSSSYSQPQHF TGTGCCAGCAGCTCGTCCTATTCCCAGCCCCAGCATTTT
. TRBJ2-1 TRBD2 13 TRBV5-8 CASSLEDSGEQFF TGTGCCAGCAGCCTTGAAGATAGCGGGGAGCAGTTCTTC
. TRBJ2-2 TRBD2 16 TRBV18 CASSPAGGTNTGELFF TGTGCCAGCTCACCGGCGGGGGGGACGAACACCGGGGAGCTGTTTTTT
. TRBJ2-3 . 14 TRBV3-1/TRBV3-2 CASSQGAVTDTQYF TGTGCCAGCAGCCAAGGAGCGGTCACAGATACGCAGTATTTT
. TRBJ2-1 TRBD1 12 TRBV9 CASSRDRDEQFF TGTGCCAGCAGCAGAGACAGGGATGAGCAGTTCTTC
. TRBJ2-3 . 15 TRBV19 CASSIVAGPPDTQYF TGTGCCAGTAGTATAGTGGCGGGACCCCCAGATACGCAGTATTTT
. TRBJ1-5 TRBD1 15 TRBV27 CASRRQGASNQPQHF TGTGCCAGCAGACGACAGGGAGCGAGCAATCAGCCCCAGCATTTT
. TRBJ2-3 TRBD2 15 TRBV10-1 CASSALAGITDTQYF TGCGCCAGCAGTGCGCTAGCGGGGATCACAGATACGCAGTATTTT
. TRBJ2-7 . 17 TRBV5-1 CASSFGADWTSTFEQYF TGCGCCAGCAGCTTTGGGGCCGACTGGACCTCTACCTTCGAGCAGTACTTC
. TRBJ2-7 TRBD2 14 TRBV27 CASSLTGGPYEQYF TGTGCCAGCAGTTTAACGGGGGGGCCGTACGAGCAGTACTTC
. TRBJ1-1 . 13 TRBV5-6 CASSLTSYTEAFF TGTGCCAGCAGCTTGACATCTTACACTGAAGCTTTCTTT
. TRBJ2-1 . 13 TRBV27 CASSILPVIEQFF TGTGCCAGCAGTATACTGCCCGTTATTGAGCAGTTCTTC
. TRBJ2-7 . 15 TRBV7-9 CASRKGLERSYEQYF TGTGCCAGCAGAAAAGGGTTGGAAAGGAGCTACGAGCAGTACTTC
. TRBJ2-5 . 15 TRBV4-1 CASSQRRGSQETQYF TGCGCCAGCAGCCAACGCCGCGGCAGTCAAGAGACCCAGTACTTC
once TRBJ2-5 . 15 TRBV6-2/TRBV6-3 CASSYHPRIQETQYF TGTGCCAGCAGTTACCACCCTCGAATTCAAGAGACCCAGTACTTC